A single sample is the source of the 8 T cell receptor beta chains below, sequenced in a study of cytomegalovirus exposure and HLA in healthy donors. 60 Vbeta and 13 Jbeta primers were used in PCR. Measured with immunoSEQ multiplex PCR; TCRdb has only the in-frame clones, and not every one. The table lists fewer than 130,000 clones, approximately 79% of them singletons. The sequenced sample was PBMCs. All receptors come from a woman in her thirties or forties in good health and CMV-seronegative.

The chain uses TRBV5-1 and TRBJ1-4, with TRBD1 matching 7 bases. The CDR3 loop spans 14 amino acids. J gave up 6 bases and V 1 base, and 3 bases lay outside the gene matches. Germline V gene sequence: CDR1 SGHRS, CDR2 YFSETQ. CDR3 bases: TGCGCCAGCAGCTTGTTCGACAGGGATGAAAAACTGTTTTTT. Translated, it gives CASSLFDRDEKLFF.

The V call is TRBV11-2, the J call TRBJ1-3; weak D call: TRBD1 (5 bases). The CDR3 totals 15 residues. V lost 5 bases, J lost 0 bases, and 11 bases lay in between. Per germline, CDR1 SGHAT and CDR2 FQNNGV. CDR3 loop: CASSPRQNSGNTIYF. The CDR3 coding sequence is TGTGCCAGCAGCCCACGACAGAACTCTGGAAACACCATATATTTT.

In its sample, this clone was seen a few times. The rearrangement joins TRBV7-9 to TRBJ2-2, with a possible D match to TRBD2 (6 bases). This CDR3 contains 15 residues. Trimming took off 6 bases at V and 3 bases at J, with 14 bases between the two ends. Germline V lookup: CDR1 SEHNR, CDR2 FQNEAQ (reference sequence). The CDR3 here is CASRPSREDTGELFF. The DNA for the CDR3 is TGTGCCAGCAGACCTTCGCGGGAAGACACCGGGGAGCTGTTTTTT.

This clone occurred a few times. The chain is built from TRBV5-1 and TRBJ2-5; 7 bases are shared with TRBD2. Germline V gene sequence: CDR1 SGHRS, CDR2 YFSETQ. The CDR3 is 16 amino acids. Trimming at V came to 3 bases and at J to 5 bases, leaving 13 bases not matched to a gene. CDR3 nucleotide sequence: TGCGCCAGCAGCTCCCGCGGCGCGGGGGAAGGGGAGACCCAGTACTTC. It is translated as CASSSRGAGEGETQYF. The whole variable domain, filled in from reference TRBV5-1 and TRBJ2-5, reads KAGVTQTPRYLIKTRGQQVTLSCSPISGHRSVSWYQQTPGQGLQFLFEYFSETQRNKGNFPGRFSGRQFSNSRSEMNVSTLELGDSALYLCASSSRGAGEGETQYFGPGTRLLVL.

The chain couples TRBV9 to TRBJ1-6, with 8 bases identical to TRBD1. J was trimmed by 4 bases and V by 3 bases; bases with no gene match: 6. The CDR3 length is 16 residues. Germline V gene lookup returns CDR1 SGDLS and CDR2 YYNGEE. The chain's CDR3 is CASSDGQGGYNSPLHF. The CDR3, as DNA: TGTGCCAGCAGCGATGGACAGGGAGGGTATAATTCACCCCTCCACTTT. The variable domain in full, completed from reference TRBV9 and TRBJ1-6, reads DSGVTQTPKHLITATGQRVTLRCSPRSGDLSVYWYQQSLDQGLQFLIQYYNGEERAKGNILERFSAQQFPDLHSELNLSSLELGDSALYFCASSDGQGGYNSPLHFGNGTRLTVT.

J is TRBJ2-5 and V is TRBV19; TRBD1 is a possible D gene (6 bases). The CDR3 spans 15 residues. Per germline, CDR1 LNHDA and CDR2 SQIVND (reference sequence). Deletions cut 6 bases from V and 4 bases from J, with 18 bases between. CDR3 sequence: CASRSPGGLTETQYF. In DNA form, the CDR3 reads TGTGCCAGTAGATCCCCTGGGGGCCTTACAGAGACCCAGTACTTC. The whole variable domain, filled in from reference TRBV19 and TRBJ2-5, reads DGGITQSPKYLFRKEGQNVTLSCEQNLNHDAMYWYRQDPGQGLRLIYYSQIVNDFQKGDIAEGYSVSREKKESFPLTVTSAQKNPTAFYLCASRSPGGLTETQYFGPGTRLLVL.

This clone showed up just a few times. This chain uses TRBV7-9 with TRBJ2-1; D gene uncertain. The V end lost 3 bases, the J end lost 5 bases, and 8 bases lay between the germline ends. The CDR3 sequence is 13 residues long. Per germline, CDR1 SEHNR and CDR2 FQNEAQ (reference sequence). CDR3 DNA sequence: TGTGCCAGCAGCTTGGTCCGGGACAATGAGCAGTTCTTC. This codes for CASSLVRDNEQFF.

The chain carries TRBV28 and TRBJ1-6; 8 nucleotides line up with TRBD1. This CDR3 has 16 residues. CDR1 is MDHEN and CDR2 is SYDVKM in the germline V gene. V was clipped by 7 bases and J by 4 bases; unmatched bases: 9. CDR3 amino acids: CASNFRDRTYNSPLHF. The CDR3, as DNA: TGTGCCAGCAACTTCCGGGACAGGACATATAATTCACCCCTCCACTTT.